This T cell receptor beta chain derives from a study of T cell changes during pregnancy in multiple sclerosis. This CDR3 region has 13 residues. With 5 bases removed from V and 3 bases from J, the gap between germline ends came to 7 bases. Germline V gene data show CDR1 as MNHEY and CDR2 as SMNVEV (reference sequence). This clone was counted only a few times. Clones were read by immunoSEQ multiplex PCR, and TCRdb kept only the in-frame ones, dropping some. The profile shows 35,000 to 55,000 clones, 88% of them singletons. The sample was CD8+ T cells from peripheral blood mononuclear cells, taken after pregnancy. The sequence came from a female donor in good health, enrolled as a control in a pregnancy study. This chain links TRBV27 with TRBJ2-2; TRBD1 might be the D (6 bases). This CDR3 reads CASSPGDTGELFF. Here the CDR3 DNA reads TGTGCCAGCAGTCCAGGGGACACCGGGGAGCTGTTTTTT.